Below are 28 T cell receptor beta chains sequenced from a single sample in a study of early T cells in non-severe SARS-CoV-2 infection. TCRdb re-called the 5' RACE reads with MiXCR, one entry per CDR3 protein. The sample lists approximately 30,000 distinct CDR3 sequences; about 3.9% were seen once. The sample consisted of whole blood. Receptor source: an adult who was a healthcare worker with PCR-confirmed SARS-CoV-2 infection or an uninfected control (not recorded which).

This clonotype was seen a handful of times. The chain joins TRBV18 to TRBJ2-6; 7 bases match TRBD1. V lost 3 bases to trimming and J lost 0 bases; unmatched junction nucleotides: 5. This CDR3 comprises 17 residues. Per germline, CDR1 KGHSH and CDR2 LQKENI. The DNA of the CDR3 is TGTGCCAGCTCACCGAGGGGGACAGTCTCTGGGGCCAACGTCCTGACTTTC. This sequence encodes CASSPRGTVSGANVLTF. Complete variable domain (other parts from reference TRBV18 and TRBJ2-6): NAGVMQNPRHLVRRRGQEARLRCSPMKGHSHVYWYRQLPEEGLKFMVYLQKENIIDESGMPKERFSAEFPKEGPSILRIQQVVRGDSAAYFCASSPRGTVSGANVLTFGAGSRLTVL.

This clonotype was seen ten or more times. V is TRBV27 and J is TRBJ1-5, with no clear D. This CDR3 contains 15 residues. Germline V CDR1 and CDR2: MNHEY, SMNVEV (reference sequence). V shed 5 bases and J shed 2 bases, with 13 bases lying between them. The CDR3 loop is CASSPAGRGNQPQHF. In DNA form, the CDR3 reads TGTGCCAGCAGTCCGGCGGGGAGGGGCAATCAGCCCCAGCATTTT.

The V gene is TRBV27, the J gene TRBJ2-3; 7 positions agree with TRBD2. The CDR3 has 14 residues. Germline V CDR1 and CDR2: MNHEY, SMNVEV (reference sequence). J gave up 6 bases and V 6 bases, and 9 bases lay outside the gene matches. In DNA, the CDR3 is TGTGCCAGCAGCCCGATGGGGCGGGGGGATACGCAGTATTTT. Encoded protein: CASSPMGRGDTQYF.

This clonotype was detected ten times or more. The genes are TRBV25-1 and TRBJ2-1; the match to TRBD2 covers 9 bases. Per the germline V gene, CDR1 is MGHDK and CDR2 is SYGVNS. This CDR3 region has 15 residues. V lost 1 base to trimming and J lost 9 bases; unmatched junction nucleotides: 7. The CDR3 nucleotides are TGTGCCAGCAGTGAATTTCGCGGGAGGGAGAGTGAGCAGTTCTTC. Its protein product is CASSEFRGRESEQFF.

This chain's CDR3 is CARSQGNTEAFF. CDR3 bases: TGTGCCAGGAGCCAGGGTAACACTGAAGCTTTCTTT. The chain carries TRBV2 and TRBJ1-1, with a weak D call TRBD1 (5 bases). The CDR3 contains 12 residues. V was trimmed by 9 bases and J by 2 bases, leaving 10 bases between them. Germline V gene sequence: CDR1 SNHLY, CDR2 FYNNEI. Variable domain in full (rest from reference TRBV2 and TRBJ1-1): EPEVTQTPSHQVTQMGQEVILRCVPISNHLYFYWYRQILGQKVEFLVSFYNNEISEKSEIFDDQFSVERPDGSNFTLKIRSTKLEDSAMYFCARSQGNTEAFFGQGTRLTVV.

This clonotype occurred many times. This sequence joins TRBV4-1 and TRBJ1-4; tentatively, D is TRBD1 (5 bases). Trimming pared 1 base from V and 5 bases from J, leaving 23 bases between. Per germline, CDR1 MGHRA and CDR2 YSYEKL. This CDR3 contains 19 residues. DNA for the CDR3: TGCGCCAGCAGCCAAGCGGGACTAGGGGATAGCTTAGCCAATGAAAAACTGTTTTTT. Its translation is CASSQAGLGDSLANEKLFF.

The rearrangement joins TRBV13 to TRBJ1-1, with no clear D. Trimming pared 5 bases from V and 6 bases from J, leaving 19 bases between. Germline assignment: CDR1 PRHDT and CDR2 FYEKMQ (reference sequence). The CDR3 is 15 amino acids. CDR3 nucleotide sequence: TGTGCCAGCAGCCACAACGCACTGGGAGGGCCTGAAGCTTTCTTT. Protein: CASSHNALGGPEAFF.

There are many counts of this clonotype. The V gene is TRBV3-1, the J gene TRBJ2-5; D unclear. Germline V gene data show CDR1 as LGHDT and CDR2 as YNNKEL (reference sequence). V lost 1 base and J lost 4, with 1 base in between. This CDR3 is 11 amino acids long. The CDR3: CASSQGETQYF. The DNA for the CDR3 is TGTGCCAGCAGCCAAGGAGAGACCCAGTACTTC.

This clonotype was found many times. The chain uses TRBV20-1 and TRBJ2-1, with 11 bases matching TRBD2. Unmatched junction bases numbered 11, after V lost 4 bases and J lost 6 bases. The CDR3 totals 16 residues. Germline loops: CDR1 DFQATT, CDR2 SNEGSKA (reference sequence). The CDR3 sequence: CSANRLAGRFVNEQFF. CDR3 nucleotides: TGCAGTGCTAACAGACTAGCGGGAAGATTCGTCAATGAGCAGTTCTTC.

This clonotype was detected ten times or more. The CDR3 loop is CASSRGQPPYEQYF. The CDR3 DNA follows: TGTGCCAGCAGCCGCGGACAACCACCCTACGAGCAGTACTTC. This sequence joins TRBV14 and TRBJ2-7, with D possibly being TRBD1 (5 bases). This CDR3 is 14 amino acids long. Trimming shortened V by 4 bases and J by 2 bases, and 12 bases separated the two germline ends. Per the germline V gene, CDR1 is SGHDN and CDR2 is FVKESK.

This clonotype came up many times. The chain is built from TRBV5-1 and TRBJ1-5, with D hard to call. Deletions cut 1 base from V and 5 bases from J, with 10 bases between. The germline CDR1 and CDR2 sequences are SGHRS and YFSETQ. The CDR3 covers 14 residues. CDR3 region: CASSLPTADQPQHF. As DNA, the CDR3 is TGCGCCAGCAGCTTGCCGACGGCCGATCAGCCCCAGCATTTT.

This clonotype has a count of ten or more. The genes are TRBV20-1 and TRBJ2-5; 8 nucleotides agree with TRBD2. This CDR3 comprises 15 residues. Germline V lookup: CDR1 DFQATT, CDR2 SNEGSKA (reference sequence). Here the CDR3 reads CSPLPAGAQQETQYF. For the CDR3, the DNA is TGCAGCCCACTCCCAGCGGGGGCCCAACAAGAGACCCAGTACTTC.

There are many counts of this clonotype. The chain joins TRBV27 to TRBJ1-5; a weak D match, TRBD1 (6 bases). The CDR3 extends over 15 amino acids. CDR1 MNHEY and CDR2 SMNVEV come from the germline V gene (reference sequence). Trimming took 6 bases from V and 4 from J, leaving 16 bases between them. The CDR3 sequence is CASSPRDMRNQPQHF. The CDR3 DNA sequence: TGTGCCAGCAGCCCTAGGGACATGAGGAATCAGCCCCAGCATTTT.

This clonotype was seen many times. V gene TRBV4-2 combines with J gene TRBJ1-4; a weak D match, TRBD1 (5 bases). Germline CDR1 reads LGHNA; CDR2 reads YNFKEQ. The CDR3 contains 12 residues. V was shortened by 1 base and J by 8 bases, with 5 bases between the two germline ends. The CDR3 DNA follows: TGTGCCAGCAGCCAAGGGGACGAAAAACTGTTTTTT. Its protein product is CASSQGDEKLFF.

This clonotype came up many times. J is TRBJ2-7 and V is TRBV24-1, with TRBD2 identical over 8 bases. Losses at the gene ends were 2 bases for V and 6 bases for J; bases not matched to a gene: 11. The CDR3 spans 16 residues. Germline V gives CDR1 KGHDR, CDR2 SFDVKD. The CDR3 region has the DNA TGTGCCACCAGTGATTCGGTCAGCGGGAGAAGGAGCGAGCAGTACTTC. It encodes CATSDSVSGRRSEQYF.

This clonotype was seen ten or more times. The chain combines TRBV18 with TRBJ2-3; D gene uncertain. CDR1 and CDR2 from the germline V gene are KGHSH and LQKENI. The CDR3 loop spans 12 amino acids. Trimming shortened V by 2 bases and J by 6 bases, and 6 bases separated the two germline ends. CDR3 amino acids: CASSPSADTQYF. The CDR3 DNA is TGTGCCAGCTCACCATCGGCCGATACGCAGTATTTT.

The sample holds many counts of this clonotype. Written as DNA, the CDR3 is TGTGCCAGCTCACCATTATTACAAAGCTCTGGAAACACCATATATTTT. As protein: CASSPLLQSSGNTIYF. The chain recombines TRBV18 with TRBJ1-3; no reliable D call. Looked up from germline, CDR1 is KGHSH and CDR2 is LQKENI. With 2 bases removed from V and 0 bases from J, the gap between germline ends came to 11 bases. The CDR3 sequence is 16 residues long.

This clonotype was seen repeatedly, ten times or more. This rearrangement joins TRBV7-2 to TRBJ2-7, with D possibly matching TRBD2 (5 bases). The CDR3 is made up of 17 amino acids. V dropped 0 bases and J dropped 6 bases, with 21 bases sitting between them. Germline CDR1 reads SGHTA; CDR2 reads FQGNSA. Here the CDR3 DNA reads TGTGCCAGCAGCTTAGCGGCCTCACTAGTCTTCACCGGCGAGCAGTACTTC. Its translation is CASSLAASLVFTGEQYF.

This clonotype was found many times. The chain uses TRBV7-3 and TRBJ2-3; perhaps TRBD1 as D (6 bases). The germline V gene has CDR1 SGHTA and CDR2 FQGTGA. Trimming shortened V by 2 bases and J by 6 bases, and 15 bases separated the two germline ends. This CDR3 spans 15 amino acids. The CDR3 DNA reads as TGTGCCAGCAGCTTAGGACAGCTAGATGCCGATACGCAGTATTTT. As protein: CASSLGQLDADTQYF.

This clonotype was seen many times. This chain links TRBV18 with TRBJ1-1, with 11 bases fitting TRBD1. This CDR3 spans 16 amino acids. The V gene's germline CDR1 is KGHSH and CDR2 LQKENI. V was pared by 4 bases and J by 4 bases, with 8 bases of the junction left unmatched. The CDR3 region is CASSLNSGTGGTEAFF. The CDR3 DNA reads as TGTGCCAGCTCACTAAATTCCGGGACAGGGGGCACTGAAGCTTTCTTT.

This clonotype appeared many times. V and J are TRBV13 and TRBJ1-1; D is undetermined. Germline V CDR1 and CDR2: PRHDT, FYEKMQ (reference sequence). The CDR3 extends over 16 amino acids. The V and J ends lost 5 bases and 8 bases respectively, with 24 bases between them. The CDR3 sequence is CASSHLSAGWTWEAFF. CDR3 DNA sequence: TGTGCCAGCAGCCATCTTTCAGCCGGGTGGACCTGGGAAGCTTTCTTT.

This clonotype was counted ten times or more. This chain uses TRBV6-2 or TRBV6-3 with TRBJ2-3; D is ambiguous. With 0 bases removed from V and 4 bases from J, the gap between germline ends came to 8 bases. CDR1 is MNHEY and CDR2 is SVGEGT in the germline V gene. The CDR3 runs to 14 residues. The DNA for the CDR3 is TGTGCCAGCAGTTACTCGGGCAGGTCAGATACGCAGTATTTT. As protein: CASSYSGRSDTQYF.

Notes on this clonotype: A much larger clone lies a single base off, so this may be a read error. The V and J genes are TRBV5-1 and TRBJ2-3, with D possibly being TRBD1 or TRBD2 (5 bases each). The CDR3 has 16 residues. Germline V gives CDR1 SGHRS, CDR2 YFSETQ. The CDR3 sequence is CASMVHGADYTDTRYF. CDR3 coding DNA: TGCGCCAGCATGGTCCACGGGGCCGACTACACAGATACGCGGTATTTT.

This clonotype appeared many times. This rearrangement joins TRBV7-9 to TRBJ2-3; tentatively, D is TRBD1 or TRBD2 (6 bases each). Trimming took 5 bases from V and 2 from J, leaving 17 bases between them. The CDR3 spans 16 residues. The V gene's germline CDR1 is SEHNR and CDR2 FQNEAQ (reference sequence). The CDR3 DNA is TGTGCCAGCAGCCAAAGTAGGTCGGGGGCCACAGATACGCAGTATTTT. Its protein product is CASSQSRSGATDTQYF.

This clonotype was seen once. A much more abundant neighbour one base away suggests this may be a read error. This chain joins TRBV5-1 and TRBJ2-3; 13 nucleotides line up with TRBD2. From germline, CDR1 is SGHRS and CDR2 YFSETQ. The CDR3 has 16 residues. The CDR3 sequence is CASSHWTSGGSETQYF. The CDR3 DNA follows: TGCGCCAGCAGCCATTGGACTAGCGGGGGCTCAGAAACGCAGTATTTT.

This clonotype was seen many times. This chain uses TRBV10-3 with TRBJ2-3; unclear D gene. The CDR3 contains 14 residues. Germline CDR1 is ENHRY and CDR2 is SYGVKD. The V end lost 4 bases, the J end lost 0 bases, and 8 bases lay between the germline ends. CDR3 residues: CAISGAGSTDTQYF. The CDR3, as DNA: TGTGCCATCAGTGGGGCAGGTAGCACAGATACGCAGTATTTT.

This clonotype was found many times. V is TRBV20-1 and J is TRBJ1-1, with 11 bases matching TRBD1. Per germline, CDR1 DFQATT and CDR2 SNEGSKA (reference sequence). The CDR3 is 13 amino acids. The V and J ends lost 5 bases and 6 bases, in that order; junction bases with no gene match: 5. CDR3 protein: CSAGGQGESEAFF. CDR3 DNA sequence: TGCAGTGCTGGGGGACAGGGGGAGTCTGAAGCTTTCTTT.

In this sample, this clonotype turned up many times. J is TRBJ1-4 and V is TRBV6-4; maybe TRBD1 (6 bases). V dropped 4 bases and J dropped 4 bases, with 13 bases sitting between them. This CDR3 comprises 15 residues. The germline gives CDR1 MRHNA, CDR2 SNTAGT. The CDR3 coding sequence is TGTGCCAGCAGTGCGGACAGCGGGTTTAATGAAAAACTGTTTTTT. It yields the protein CASSADSGFNEKLFF.